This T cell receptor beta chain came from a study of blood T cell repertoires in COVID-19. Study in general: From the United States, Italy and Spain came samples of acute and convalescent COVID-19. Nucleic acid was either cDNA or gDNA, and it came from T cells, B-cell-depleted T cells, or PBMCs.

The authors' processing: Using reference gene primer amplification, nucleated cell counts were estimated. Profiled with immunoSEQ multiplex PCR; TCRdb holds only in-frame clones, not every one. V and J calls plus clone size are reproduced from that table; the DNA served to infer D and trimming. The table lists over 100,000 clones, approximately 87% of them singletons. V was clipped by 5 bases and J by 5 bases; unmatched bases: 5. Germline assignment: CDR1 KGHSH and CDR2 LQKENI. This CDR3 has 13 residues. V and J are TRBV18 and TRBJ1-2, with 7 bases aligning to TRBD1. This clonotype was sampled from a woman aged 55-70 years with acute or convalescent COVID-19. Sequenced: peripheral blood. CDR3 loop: CASSAGTDYGYTF. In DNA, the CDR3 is TGTGCCAGCTCAGCCGGGACAGATTATGGCTACACCTTC.